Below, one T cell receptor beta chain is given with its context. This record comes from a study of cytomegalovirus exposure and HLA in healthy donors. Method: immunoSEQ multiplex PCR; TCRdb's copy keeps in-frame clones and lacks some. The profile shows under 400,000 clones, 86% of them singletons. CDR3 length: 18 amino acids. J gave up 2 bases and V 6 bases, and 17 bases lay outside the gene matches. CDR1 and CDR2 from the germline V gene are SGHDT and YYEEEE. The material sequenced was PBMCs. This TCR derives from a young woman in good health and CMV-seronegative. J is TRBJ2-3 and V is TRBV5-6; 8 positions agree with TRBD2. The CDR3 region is CASTVHRLGGRYTDTQYF. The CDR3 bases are TGTGCCAGCACGGTACACCGTCTGGGCGGGAGGTACACAGATACGCAGTATTTT.